The 30 T cell receptor beta chains presented below share a single source sample, sequenced in a study of identical twins. MiXCR, applied by TCRdb to the 5' RACE reads, yields one record per CDR3 protein. Here the sample spans about 530,000 distinct CDR3 sequences, approximately 20% being singletons. A further study also used this sample, focusing on yellow fever vaccine responses in identical twins.

Material: CD4+ T cells sorted from blood. Receptors were obtained from a woman between 18 and 29 years old in good health.

This clonotype was seen more than once but under ten times. The chain employs TRBV4-1 and TRBJ1-2; TRBD1 matches 7 bases. CDR1 is MGHRA, CDR2 YSYEKL, per germline. V was pared by 3 bases and J by 8 bases, with 15 bases of the junction left unmatched. The CDR3 extends over 16 amino acids. CDR3 nucleotide sequence: TGCGCCAGCAGCCAGGTACAGGGGCCAGAGCTTTCCGGCTACACCTTC. This encodes CASSQVQGPELSGYTF.

This clonotype was picked up a small number of times. CDR3 coding DNA: TGTGCCAGCAGTTTGAGTTCCGGAAACACAGATACGCAGTATTTT. Its protein is CASSLSSGNTDTQYF. This chain connects TRBV28 to TRBJ2-3, with D unclear. CDR1 is MDHEN, CDR2 SYDVKM, per germline. The CDR3 is 15 amino acids. With 3 bases removed from V and 2 bases from J, the gap between germline ends came to 12 bases.

V gene TRBV20-1 combines with J gene TRBJ1-1, with D perhaps TRBD1 (6 bases). The CDR3 spans 15 residues. Per germline, CDR1 DFQATT and CDR2 SNEGSKA (reference sequence). The CDR3 coding sequence is TGCAGGCTACGGGGGGCAGACTATATGAACACTGAAGCTTTCTTT. Encoded protein: CRLRGADYMNTEAFF.

The table lists this clonotype with a few counts. V gene TRBV14 combines with J gene TRBJ1-2; no reliable D call. CDR1 and CDR2 (germline): SGHDN, FVKESK. This CDR3 spans 14 amino acids. V dropped 1 base and J dropped 8 bases, with 14 bases sitting between them. CDR3 loop: CASSQGNVPGGYTF. CDR3 DNA sequence: TGTGCCAGCAGCCAAGGAAATGTTCCGGGCGGCTACACCTTC. Full variable domain (rest looked up from reference TRBV14 and TRBJ1-2): EAGVTQFPSHSVIEKGQTVTLRCDPISGHDNLYWYRRVMGKEIKFLLHFVKESKQDESGMPNNRFLAERTGGTYSTLKVQPAELEDSGVYFCASSQGNVPGGYTFGSGTRLTVV.

The chain links TRBV7-2 to TRBJ2-3, with D possibly matching TRBD2 (5 bases). Germline values: CDR1 SGHTA, CDR2 FQGNSA. The CDR3 has 16 amino acids. Trimming shortened V by 1 base and J by 4 bases, and 15 bases separated the two germline ends. CDR3 DNA sequence: TGTGCCAGCAGCTTAGTAGGTGGGAGTCCGGCAGATACGCAGTATTTT. Protein: CASSLVGGSPADTQYF.

This clonotype was observed a handful of times. The CDR3 nucleotides are TGCAGTGCTTCCGGGACTCCCTTCTACGAGCAGTACTTC. This translates into CSASGTPFYEQYF. The chain employs TRBV20-1 and TRBJ2-7, with D possibly TRBD2 on 6 matching bases. This CDR3 is 13 amino acids long. The V end lost 5 bases, the J end lost 3 bases, and 14 bases lay between the germline ends. CDR1 and CDR2 (germline): DFQATT, SNEGSKA (reference sequence).

This clonotype was detected only once. The V call is TRBV7-2, the J call TRBJ2-1; TRBD2 agrees at 8 bases. The CDR3 has 16 residues. J gave up 6 bases and V 5 bases, and 12 bases lay outside the gene matches. CDR1 is SGHTA and CDR2 is FQGNSA in the germline V gene. CDR3 nucleotides: TGTGCCAGCAGCGGGGGCTGGCTAGCGGGTCTCAATGAGCAGTTCTTC. Translation: CASSGGWLAGLNEQFF.

This clonotype has just a few counts. The chain combines TRBV10-1 with TRBJ2-3; 12 positions match TRBD2. V lost 6 bases, J lost 5 bases, and 12 bases stayed unmatched. Per the germline V gene, CDR1 is WNHNN and CDR2 is SYGVQD (reference sequence). The CDR3 covers 17 residues. The CDR3 coding sequence is TGCGCCAGCAGCCACCGACCGCTAGCGGGAGGGGTAGATACGCAGTATTTT. Residues: CASSHRPLAGGVDTQYF.

V gene TRBV7-6 combines with J gene TRBJ2-1; 8 nucleotides match TRBD2. Germline CDR1 and CDR2: SGHVS and FNYEAQ. Unmatched junction bases numbered 18, after V lost 4 bases and J lost 7 bases. This CDR3 has 18 residues. In nucleotides, the CDR3 is TGTGCCAGCAGCTCCGTTCGGGAGGGCCTACGACACGGAAATGAGCAGTTCTTC. It specifies CASSSVREGLRHGNEQFF.

The chain couples TRBV6-1 to TRBJ2-1; TRBD2 matches at 8 bases. Germline-derived CDR1 and CDR2 are MNHNS and SASEGT. Trimming took 1 base from V and 4 from J; bases not matched to a gene: 3. The CDR3 has 15 residues. The CDR3 bases are TGTGCCAGCAGTGAAGGGGTAGCGGGGTACAATGAGCAGTTCTTC. Protein: CASSEGVAGYNEQFF.

The genes are TRBV6-1 and TRBJ2-4, with unresolved D. This CDR3 is 13 amino acids long. V was clipped by 8 bases and J by 10 bases, with 18 bases between them. In germline, CDR1 is MNHNS, CDR2 SASEGT. The CDR3 DNA is TGTGCCAGCCGGACCGGAGCAGTCGGAATTCAGTACTTC. This encodes CASRTGAVGIQYF.

This chain links TRBV28 with TRBJ1-2; D unclear. The CDR3 runs to 12 residues. Germline V CDR1 and CDR2: MDHEN, SYDVKM. V lost 5 bases and J 8 bases, leaving 12 bases between the germline ends. The CDR3 loop reads CASSGARRGYTF. The CDR3 nucleotides are TGTGCCAGCAGTGGAGCTAGGAGAGGCTACACCTTC.

The chain joins TRBV29-1 to TRBJ1-5, with a possible D match to TRBD1 (5 bases). Germline CDR1 SQVTM, CDR2 ANQGSEA. V was trimmed by 4 bases and J by 2 bases, leaving 15 bases between them. The CDR3 has 15 amino acids. CDR3 residues: CSVGSSGQGNQPQHF. As DNA, the CDR3 is TGCAGCGTTGGGTCATCAGGACAAGGCAATCAGCCCCAGCATTTT.

This clonotype was found a few times. This chain uses TRBV7-9 with TRBJ2-3; a weak D match, TRBD2 (6 bases). Germline values: CDR1 SEHNR, CDR2 FQNEAQ (reference sequence). The CDR3 length is 14 residues. Between the trimmed V and J ends, which lost 1 base and 4 bases, there was a span of 9 bases. CDR3: CASSLVAGSDTQYF. CDR3 nucleotides: TGTGCCAGCAGCTTAGTTGCGGGATCAGATACGCAGTATTTT.

This clonotype showed up just a few times. The chain recombines TRBV12-3 or TRBV12-4 with TRBJ2-2; 7 nucleotides match TRBD2. The V segment lost 2 bases and the J segment 6 bases; nucleotides outside the gene matches: 9. The CDR3 extends over 16 amino acids. CDR3 protein: CASSLRLAAYAGELFF. The CDR3 DNA sequence: TGTGCCAGCAGTTTAAGGCTAGCGGCATACGCCGGGGAGCTGTTTTTT.

This clonotype has more than one count but fewer than ten. CDR3 in amino acids: CASSPRSRGARVETQYF. The CDR3 DNA reads as TGTGCCAGCAGTCCCCGCTCAAGGGGGGCGCGGGTAGAGACCCAGTACTTC. The chain joins TRBV27 to TRBJ2-5; either TRBD1 or TRBD2 may supply D (6 bases each). Trimming removed 5 bases at V and 4 bases at J, with 23 bases between. This CDR3 contains 17 residues. Per germline, CDR1 MNHEY and CDR2 SMNVEV (reference sequence).

The J gene is TRBJ2-7, the V gene TRBV20-1, with TRBD1 matching 10 bases. Germline lookup yields CDR1 DFQATT and CDR2 SNEGSKA (reference sequence). CDR3 length: 14 residues. Unmatched junction bases numbered 8, after V lost 3 bases and J lost 6 bases. The CDR3: CSASPTGTGAEQYF. CDR3 DNA: TGCAGTGCTAGCCCAACCGGGACAGGGGCCGAGCAGTACTTC.

The chain is built from TRBV5-6 and TRBJ2-7; D may match TRBD1 or TRBD2 (5 bases each). Trimming left V 2 bases short and J 3 bases short, with 12 bases between. The germline V gene encodes CDR1 SGHDT and CDR2 YYEEEE. The CDR3 has 14 amino acids. CDR3 region: CASSFRGAYYEQYV. The CDR3 DNA reads TGTGCCAGCAGCTTCAGAGGGGCCTACTACGAGCAGTACGTC.

This clonotype was seen at least ten times. The chain's CDR3 is CASTAGYGYTF. In nucleotides, the CDR3 is TGTGCCAGCACTGCAGGTTATGGCTACACCTTC. This sequence joins TRBV12-3 or TRBV12-4 and TRBJ1-2; D not resolved. V was cut by 7 bases and J by 5 bases, with 8 bases left in between. This CDR3 is 11 amino acids long.

The chain recombines TRBV12-3 or TRBV12-4 with TRBJ2-7, with 7 bases that match TRBD2. CDR3 length: 11 residues. Unmatched junction bases numbered 4, after V lost 7 bases and J lost 7 bases. The CDR3: CASTLGGEQYF. The CDR3, as DNA: TGTGCCAGCACTCTGGGGGGGGAGCAGTACTTC.

The chain carries TRBV7-7 and TRBJ2-5; 10 nucleotides line up with TRBD1. The J segment lost 2 bases and the V segment lost 1 base, leaving 1 base of the junction unmatched. The germline V gene encodes CDR1 SSHAT and CDR2 FNYEAQ (reference sequence). This CDR3 comprises 15 residues. This CDR3 reads CASSLGTGGQETQYF. CDR3 coding DNA: TGTGCCAGCAGCTTAGGGACAGGGGGACAAGAGACCCAGTACTTC.

This clonotype was counted between two and nine times. V usage is TRBV7-9 and J usage is TRBJ2-7, with TRBD1 matching 8 bases. With 5 bases clipped from V and 0 bases from J, the junction kept 9 bases outside the gene matches. Germline lookup yields CDR1 SEHNR and CDR2 FQNEAQ (reference sequence). The CDR3 length is 16 residues. Written as DNA, the CDR3 is TGTGCCAGCAGCCCAATCGGACAGGGAAGCTCCTACGAGCAGTACTTC. Its protein product is CASSPIGQGSSYEQYF.

The chain is built from TRBV20-1 and TRBJ2-1; 7 bases are shared with TRBD1. CDR3 length: 16 residues. The germline V gene encodes CDR1 DFQATT and CDR2 SNEGSKA (reference sequence). Trimming cost V 2 bases and J 2 bases; bases outside gene matches: 9. CDR3 in amino acids: CSARKTGVVTYNEQFF. The CDR3 coding sequence is TGCAGTGCTAGAAAAACAGGGGTTGTAACCTACAATGAGCAGTTCTTC.

This clonotype was counted between two and nine times. The CDR3 nucleotides are TGTGCCAGCAGCGTGGGACTAGAGTACAATGAGCAGTTCTTC. It translates to CASSVGLEYNEQFF. This chain links TRBV7-2 with TRBJ2-1; 8 bases align to TRBD2. CDR3 length: 14 amino acids. Per germline, CDR1 SGHTA and CDR2 FQGNSA. The V segment lost 5 bases and the J segment 4 bases; nucleotides outside the gene matches: 4. The full variable domain, rest sourced from reference TRBV7-2 and TRBJ2-1, is GAGVSQSPSNKVTEKGKDVELRCDPISGHTALYWYRQSLGQGLEFLIYFQGNSAPDKSGLPSDRFSAERTGGSVSTLTIQRTQQEDSAVYLCASSVGLEYNEQFFGPGTRLTVL.

The rearrangement links TRBV4-1 to TRBJ2-7; possibly TRBD2 for D (6 bases). The CDR3 loop spans 17 amino acids. CDR1 and CDR2 (germline): MGHRA, YSYEKL. The V end was cut by 4 bases, the J end by 6 bases, with 25 bases between. CDR3 in amino acids: CASSRIPTGTLDVEQYF. CDR3 nucleotides: TGCGCCAGCAGCCGCATACCAACCGGGACTCTCGACGTCGAGCAGTACTTC.

J is TRBJ2-3 and V is TRBV6-2 or TRBV6-3; perhaps D is TRBD1 or TRBD2 (5 bases each). This CDR3 has 16 residues. Trimming shortened V by 6 bases and J by 4 bases, and 20 bases separated the two germline ends. The germline gives CDR1 MNHEY, CDR2 SVGEGT. The CDR3 DNA is TGTGCCAGCAGCCCGCCGGGACCCTTGAGCCCAGATACGCAGTATTTT. Its protein product is CASSPPGPLSPDTQYF.

This clonotype showed up just a few times. This chain uses TRBV3-1 with TRBJ2-1; 10 nucleotides align to TRBD2. The ends lost 3 bases at V and 12 bases at J; junction bases unmatched: 11. Germline V gene lookup returns CDR1 LGHDT and CDR2 YNNKEL (reference sequence). The CDR3 covers 15 residues. The DNA for the CDR3 is TGTGCCAGCAGCCACTCAGCGGGGGGGCTATTCGGGCAGTTCTTC. Its protein product is CASSHSAGGLFGQFF.

The chain links TRBV5-1 to TRBJ2-7; possibly TRBD1 or TRBD2 for D (5 bases each). V was pared by 2 bases and J by 3 bases, with 12 bases between. This CDR3 is built from 14 residues. CDR1 SGHRS and CDR2 YFSETQ come from the germline V gene. The CDR3 spells CASSLGTDYYEQYF. CDR3 nucleotide sequence: TGCGCCAGCAGCTTAGGGACCGATTACTACGAGCAGTACTTC.

In its sample, this clonotype was seen many times. CDR3 loop: CASSPGRGRGRIRANEKLFF. The CDR3 nucleotides read TGTGCCAGCAGTCCCGGCCGGGGCAGGGGGCGCATCCGGGCGAATGAAAAACTGTTTTTT. The chain carries TRBV12-3 or TRBV12-4 and TRBJ1-4; 8 bases agree with TRBD1. CDR3 length: 20 amino acids. V was clipped by 5 bases and J by 5 bases; unmatched bases: 22.

This clonotype was seen a few times. The chain combines TRBV7-2 with TRBJ2-1, with 7 positions matching TRBD1. Looked up from germline, CDR1 is SGHTA and CDR2 is FQGNSA. The CDR3 spans 14 residues. With 7 bases clipped from V and 7 bases from J, the junction kept 10 bases outside the gene matches. CDR3 nucleotide sequence: TGTGCCAGCATCAGACAGGGTATGGTTAATGAGCAGTTCTTC. Translating gives CASIRQGMVNEQFF.